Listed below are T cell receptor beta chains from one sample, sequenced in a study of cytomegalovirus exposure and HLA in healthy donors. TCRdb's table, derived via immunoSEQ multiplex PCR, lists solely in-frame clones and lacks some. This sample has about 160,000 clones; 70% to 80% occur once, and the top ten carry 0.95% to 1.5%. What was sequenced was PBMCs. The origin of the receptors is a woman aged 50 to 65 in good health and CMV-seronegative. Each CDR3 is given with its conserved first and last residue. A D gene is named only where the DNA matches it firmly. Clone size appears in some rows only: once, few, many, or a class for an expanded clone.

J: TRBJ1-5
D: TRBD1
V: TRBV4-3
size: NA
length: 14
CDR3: CASSLTGANQPQHF
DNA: TGCGCCAGCAGCCTGACAGGGGCGAATCAGCCCCAGCATTTT

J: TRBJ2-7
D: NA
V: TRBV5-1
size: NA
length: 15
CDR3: CASSRGQYEVDEQYF
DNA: TGCGCCAGCAGCCGCGGACAGTACGAGGTCGACGAGCAGTACTTC

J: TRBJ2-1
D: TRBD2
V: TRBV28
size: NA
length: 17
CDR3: CASSSALGAGGRNEQFF
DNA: TGTGCCAGCAGTTCCGCCTTAGGGGCGGGGGGGCGAAATGAGCAGTTCTTC

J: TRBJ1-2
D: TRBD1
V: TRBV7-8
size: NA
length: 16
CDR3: CASSLERTGGSDGYTF
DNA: TGTGCCAGCAGCTTAGAAAGGACAGGGGGCAGCGATGGCTACACCTTC

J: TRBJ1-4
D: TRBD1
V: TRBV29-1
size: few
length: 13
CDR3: CSVYEGAGEKLFF
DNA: TGCAGCGTTTATGAGGGGGCGGGTGAAAAACTGTTTTTT

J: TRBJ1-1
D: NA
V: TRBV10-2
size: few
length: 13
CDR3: CASRSQGYTEAFF
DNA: TGCGCCAGCAGATCTCAGGGGTACACTGAAGCTTTCTTT

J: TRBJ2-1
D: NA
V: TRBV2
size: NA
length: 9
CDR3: CASGRAKFF
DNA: TGTGCCAGCGGGCGGGCAAAGTTCTTC

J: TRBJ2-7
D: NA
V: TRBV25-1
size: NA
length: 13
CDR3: CASSIGVRNEQYF
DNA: TGTGCCAGCAGTATAGGGGTTAGAAACGAGCAGTACTTC

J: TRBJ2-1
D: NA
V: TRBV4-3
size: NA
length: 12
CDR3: CASSQDLGEQFF
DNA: TGCGCCAGCAGCCAAGATCTCGGTGAGCAGTTCTTC

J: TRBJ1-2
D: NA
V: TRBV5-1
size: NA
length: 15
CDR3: CASRNPRIGLDGYTF
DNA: TGCGCCAGCCGTAATCCCAGGATAGGCTTAGATGGCTACACCTTC

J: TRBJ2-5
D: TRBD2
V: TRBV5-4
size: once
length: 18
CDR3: CASSSGLAGVGVGETQYF
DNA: TGTGCCAGCAGCTCGGGACTAGCGGGAGTGGGGGTTGGGGAGACCCAGTACTTC

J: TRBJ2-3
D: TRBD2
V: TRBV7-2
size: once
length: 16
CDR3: CASSLPGGPSTDTQYF
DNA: TGTGCCAGCAGCTTACCGGGGGGGCCGAGCACAGATACGCAGTATTTT

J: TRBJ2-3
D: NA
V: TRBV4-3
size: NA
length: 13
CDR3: CASSQSGGGTQYF
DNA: TGCGCCAGCAGCCAGTCAGGGGGAGGTACGCAGTATTTT

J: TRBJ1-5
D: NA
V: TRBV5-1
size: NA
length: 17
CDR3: CASSLADGGLDSQPQHF
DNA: TGCGCCAGCAGCTTGGCCGATGGGGGCTTAGACTCTCAGCCCCAGCATTTT

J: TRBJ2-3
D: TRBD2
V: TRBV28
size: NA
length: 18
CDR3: CASSLALRSGGSTDTQYF
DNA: TGTGCCAGCAGTTTAGCTCTGCGGTCGGGAGGTTCCACAGATACGCAGTATTTT

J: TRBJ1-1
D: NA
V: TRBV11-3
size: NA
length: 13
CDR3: CASSIGPDTEAFF
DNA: TGTGCCAGCAGCATAGGGCCCGACACTGAAGCTTTCTTT

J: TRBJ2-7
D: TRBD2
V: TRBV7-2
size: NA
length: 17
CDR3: CASSIRTSGRAPYEQYF
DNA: TGTGCCAGCAGCATACGAACTAGCGGGAGAGCCCCCTACGAGCAGTACTTC

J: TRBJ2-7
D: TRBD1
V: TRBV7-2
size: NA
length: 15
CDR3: CASSFRLTGEDEQYF
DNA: TGTGCCAGCAGCTTCAGGTTGACAGGGGAGGACGAGCAGTACTTC

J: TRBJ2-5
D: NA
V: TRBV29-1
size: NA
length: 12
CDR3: CSVDQGWETQYF
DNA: TGCAGCGTTGATCAGGGTTGGGAGACCCAGTACTTC

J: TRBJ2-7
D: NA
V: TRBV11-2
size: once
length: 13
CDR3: CASSTDSGYEQYF
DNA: TGTGCCAGCAGCACCGACAGTGGATACGAGCAGTACTTC

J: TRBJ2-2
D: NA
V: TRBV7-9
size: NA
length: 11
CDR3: CASIATGELFF
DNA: TGTGCCAGCATAGCAACCGGGGAGCTGTTTTTT

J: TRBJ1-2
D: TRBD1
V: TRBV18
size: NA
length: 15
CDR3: CASSPYDRGIAGYTF
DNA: TGTGCCAGCTCACCATACGACAGGGGAATCGCCGGCTACACCTTC

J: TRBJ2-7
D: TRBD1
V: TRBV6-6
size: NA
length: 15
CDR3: CASSSPGQGIYEQYF
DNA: TGTGCCAGCAGTTCCCCGGGACAGGGCATCTACGAGCAGTACTTC

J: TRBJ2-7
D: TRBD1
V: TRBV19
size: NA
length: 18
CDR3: CASSFRDRELSSSYEQYF
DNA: TGTGCCAGTAGTTTTCGGGACAGGGAGCTTTCGAGCTCCTACGAGCAGTACTTC

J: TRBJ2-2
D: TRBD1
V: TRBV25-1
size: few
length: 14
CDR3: CASSDRLNTGELFF
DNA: TGTGCCAGCTCGGACAGGCTCAACACCGGGGAGCTGTTTTTT

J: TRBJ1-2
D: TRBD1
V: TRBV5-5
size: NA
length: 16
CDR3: CASSLGTGGQIYGYTF
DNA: TGTGCCAGCAGCTTAGGGACAGGGGGCCAGATCTATGGCTACACCTTC

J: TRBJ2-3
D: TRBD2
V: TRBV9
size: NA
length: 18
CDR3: CASSPPRNSGRARDTQYF
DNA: TGTGCCAGCAGCCCACCCAGGAATAGCGGGAGGGCGCGAGATACGCAGTATTTT

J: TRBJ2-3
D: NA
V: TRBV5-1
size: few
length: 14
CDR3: CASSLERYTDTQYF
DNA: TGCGCCAGCAGCCTTGAGCGATACACAGATACGCAGTATTTT